This TCR beta chain was identified in a study of blood T cell repertoires in COVID-19. Germline V CDR1 and CDR2: SGDLS, YYNGEE. V was pared by 3 bases and J by 3 bases, with 12 bases between. This CDR3 is 15 amino acids long. Libraries were prepared by immunoSEQ multiplex PCR; TCRdb keeps only in-frame clonotypes and omits some of them. Among over 150,000 clones listed, roughly 94% were seen once. Seattle's enrolled individuals joined amid active infection and were then monitored longitudinally. This chain connects TRBV9 to TRBJ2-2; a possible D gene is TRBD2 (6 bases). This sequence originates from a young man with COVID-19, enrolled during active disease. Input material: peripheral blood. The CDR3 region has the DNA TGTGCCAGCAGCGCAGCGACGGGGGACACCGGGGAGCTGTTTTTT. Encoded protein: CASSAATGDTGELFF.